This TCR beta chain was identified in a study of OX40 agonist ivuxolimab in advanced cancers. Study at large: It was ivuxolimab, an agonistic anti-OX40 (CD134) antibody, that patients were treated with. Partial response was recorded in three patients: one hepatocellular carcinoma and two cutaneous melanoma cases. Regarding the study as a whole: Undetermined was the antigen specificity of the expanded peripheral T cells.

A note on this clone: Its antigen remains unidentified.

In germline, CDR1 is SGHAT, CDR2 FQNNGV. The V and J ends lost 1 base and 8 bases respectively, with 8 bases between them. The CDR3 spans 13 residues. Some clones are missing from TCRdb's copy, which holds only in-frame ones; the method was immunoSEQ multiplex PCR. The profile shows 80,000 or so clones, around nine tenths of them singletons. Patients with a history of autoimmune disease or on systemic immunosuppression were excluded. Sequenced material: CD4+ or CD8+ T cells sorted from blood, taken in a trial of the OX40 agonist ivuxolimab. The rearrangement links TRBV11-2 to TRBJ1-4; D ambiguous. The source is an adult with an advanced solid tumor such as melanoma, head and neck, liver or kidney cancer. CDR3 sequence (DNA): TGTGCCAGCAGCTTAGGGGTTGGGGAAAAACTGTTTTTT. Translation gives CASSLGVGEKLFF.